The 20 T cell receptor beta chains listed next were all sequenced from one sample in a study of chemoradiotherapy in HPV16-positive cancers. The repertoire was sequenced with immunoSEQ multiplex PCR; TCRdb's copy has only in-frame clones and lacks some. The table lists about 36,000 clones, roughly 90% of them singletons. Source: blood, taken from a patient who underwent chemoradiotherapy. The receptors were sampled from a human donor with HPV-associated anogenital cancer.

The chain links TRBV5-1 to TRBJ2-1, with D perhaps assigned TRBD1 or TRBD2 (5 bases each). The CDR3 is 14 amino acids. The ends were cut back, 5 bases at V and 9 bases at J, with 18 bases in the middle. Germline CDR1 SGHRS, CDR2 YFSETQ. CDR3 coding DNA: TGCGCCAGCAGAAGAGGGACCCTTGGCGGTGAGCAGTTCTTC. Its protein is CASRRGTLGGEQFF.

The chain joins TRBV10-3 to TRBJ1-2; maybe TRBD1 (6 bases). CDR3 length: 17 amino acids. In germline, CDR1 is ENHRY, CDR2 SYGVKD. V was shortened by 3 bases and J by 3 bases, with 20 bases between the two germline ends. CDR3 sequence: CAISDVRARAGDYGYTF. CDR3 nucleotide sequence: TGTGCCATCAGTGACGTCAGGGCCAGGGCAGGGGACTATGGCTACACCTTC.

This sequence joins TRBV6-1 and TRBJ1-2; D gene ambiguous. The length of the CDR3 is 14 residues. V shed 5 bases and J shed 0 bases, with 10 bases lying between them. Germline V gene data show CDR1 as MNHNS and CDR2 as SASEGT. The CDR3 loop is CASSMTLPNYGYTF. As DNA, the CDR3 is TGTGCCAGCAGTATGACATTGCCTAACTATGGCTACACCTTC.

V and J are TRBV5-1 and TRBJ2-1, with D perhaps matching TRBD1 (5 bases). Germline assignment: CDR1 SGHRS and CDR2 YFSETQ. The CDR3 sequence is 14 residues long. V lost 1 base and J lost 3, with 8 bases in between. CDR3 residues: CASSLWGYYNEQFF. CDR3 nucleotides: TGCGCCAGCAGCTTGTGGGGCTACTACAATGAGCAGTTCTTC.

CDR3 sequence (DNA): TGTGCTAGTGGTCACGGACTAAACACTGAAGCTTTCTTT. Translating it yields CASGHGLNTEAFF. V gene TRBV12-5 combines with J gene TRBJ1-1; D is ambiguous. Germline lookup yields CDR1 LGHNT and CDR2 FRNRAP. The CDR3 is made up of 13 amino acids. Trimming cost V 5 bases and J 2 bases, with 9 bases left between them.

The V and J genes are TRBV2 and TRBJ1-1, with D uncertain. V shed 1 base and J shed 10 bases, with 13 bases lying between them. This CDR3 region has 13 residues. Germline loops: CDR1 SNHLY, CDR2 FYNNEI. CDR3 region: CASSEGVFRAAFF. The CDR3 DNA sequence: TGTGCCAGCAGTGAAGGGGTTTTTCGTGCAGCTTTCTTT. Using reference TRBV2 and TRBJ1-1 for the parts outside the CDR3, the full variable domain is EPEVTQTPSHQVTQMGQEVILRCVPISNHLYFYWYRQILGQKVEFLVSFYNNEISEKSEIFDDQFSVERPDGSNFTLKIRSTKLEDSAMYFCASSEGVFRAAFFGQGTRLTVV.

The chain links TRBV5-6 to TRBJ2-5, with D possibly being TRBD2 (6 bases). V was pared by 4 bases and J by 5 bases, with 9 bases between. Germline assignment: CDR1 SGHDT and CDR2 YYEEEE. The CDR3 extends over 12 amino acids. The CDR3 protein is CASSRLGETQYF. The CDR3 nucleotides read TGTGCCAGCAGCCGACTAGGGGAGACCCAGTACTTC.

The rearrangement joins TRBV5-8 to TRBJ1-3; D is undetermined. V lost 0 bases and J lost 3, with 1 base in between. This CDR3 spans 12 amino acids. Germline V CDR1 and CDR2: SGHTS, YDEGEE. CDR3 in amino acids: CASSLGGNTIYF. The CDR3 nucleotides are TGTGCCAGCAGCTTGGGTGGAAACACCATATATTTT.

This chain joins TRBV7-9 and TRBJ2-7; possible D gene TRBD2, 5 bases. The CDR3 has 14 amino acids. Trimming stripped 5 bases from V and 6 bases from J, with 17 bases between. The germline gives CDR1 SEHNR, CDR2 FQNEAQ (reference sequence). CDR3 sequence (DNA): TGTGCCAGCAGCCATCGGGGAGCAGTTTCCGAGCAGTACTTC. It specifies CASSHRGAVSEQYF.

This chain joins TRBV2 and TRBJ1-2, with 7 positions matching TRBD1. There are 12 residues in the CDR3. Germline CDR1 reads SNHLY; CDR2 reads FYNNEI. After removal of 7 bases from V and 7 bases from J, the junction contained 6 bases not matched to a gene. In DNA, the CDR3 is TGTGCCAGCAAGCTAGGGGGCGGTGGCTACACCTTC. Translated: CASKLGGGGYTF.

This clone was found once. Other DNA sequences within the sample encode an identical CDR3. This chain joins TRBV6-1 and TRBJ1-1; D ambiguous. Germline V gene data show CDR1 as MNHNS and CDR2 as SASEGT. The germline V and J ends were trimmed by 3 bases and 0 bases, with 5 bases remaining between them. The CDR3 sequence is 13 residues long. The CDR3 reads CASSEVVNTEAFF. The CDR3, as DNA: TGTGCCAGCAGTGAGGTCGTGAACACTGAAGCTTTCTTT.

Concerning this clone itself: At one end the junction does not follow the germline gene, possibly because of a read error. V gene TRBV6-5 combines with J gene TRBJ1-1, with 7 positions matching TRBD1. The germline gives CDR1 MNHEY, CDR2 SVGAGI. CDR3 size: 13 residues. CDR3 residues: CVSSYRGNTEAFF. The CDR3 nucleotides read TGTGTCAGCAGCTACAGGGGGAACACTGAAGCTTTCTTT.

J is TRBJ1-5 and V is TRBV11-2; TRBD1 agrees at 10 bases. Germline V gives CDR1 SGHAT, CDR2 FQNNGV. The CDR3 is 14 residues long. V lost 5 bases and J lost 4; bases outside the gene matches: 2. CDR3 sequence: CASSLGQGNQPQHF. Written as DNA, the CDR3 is TGTGCCAGCAGCCTGGGACAGGGGAATCAGCCCCAGCATTTT.

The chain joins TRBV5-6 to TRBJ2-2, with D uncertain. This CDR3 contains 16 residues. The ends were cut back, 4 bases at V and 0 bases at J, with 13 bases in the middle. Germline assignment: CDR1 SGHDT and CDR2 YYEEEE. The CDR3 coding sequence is TGTGCCAGCAGCCGCCCCCGCGGCTCGAACACCGGGGAGCTGTTTTTT. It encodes CASSRPRGSNTGELFF. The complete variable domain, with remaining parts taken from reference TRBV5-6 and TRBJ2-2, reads DAGVTQSPTHLIKTRGQQVTLRCSPKSGHDTVSWYQQALGQGPQFIFQYYEEEERQRGNFPDRFSGHQFPNYSSELNVNALLLGDSALYLCASSRPRGSNTGELFFGEGSRLTVL.

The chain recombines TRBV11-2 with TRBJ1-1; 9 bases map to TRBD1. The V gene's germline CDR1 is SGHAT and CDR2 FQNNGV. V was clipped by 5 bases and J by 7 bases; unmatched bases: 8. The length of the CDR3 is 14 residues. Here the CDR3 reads CASSPTTGGFEAFF. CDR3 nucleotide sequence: TGTGCCAGCAGCCCAACTACAGGGGGCTTTGAAGCTTTCTTT.

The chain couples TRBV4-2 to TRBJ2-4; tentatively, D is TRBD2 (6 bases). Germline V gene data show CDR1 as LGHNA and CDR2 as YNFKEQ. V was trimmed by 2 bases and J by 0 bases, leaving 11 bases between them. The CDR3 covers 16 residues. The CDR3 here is CASSQLQGLAKNIQYF. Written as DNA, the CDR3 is TGTGCCAGCAGCCAACTTCAGGGACTAGCCAAAAACATTCAGTACTTC.

This CDR3 reads CATSRDNEGNQPQHF. The CDR3 DNA follows: TGTGCCACCAGCAGAGATAACGAGGGTAATCAGCCCCAGCATTTT. The V call is TRBV15, the J call TRBJ1-5; D gene uncertain. Trimming took 0 bases from V and 4 from J, leaving 10 bases between them. There are 15 residues in the CDR3. CDR1 and CDR2 (germline): LNHNV, YYDKDF (reference sequence).

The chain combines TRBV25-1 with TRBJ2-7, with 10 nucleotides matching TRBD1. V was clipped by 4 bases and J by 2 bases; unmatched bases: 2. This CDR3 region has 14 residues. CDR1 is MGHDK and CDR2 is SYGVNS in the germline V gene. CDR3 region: CASSGQGATYEQYF. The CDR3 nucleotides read TGTGCCAGCAGTGGACAGGGGGCCACCTACGAGCAGTACTTC.

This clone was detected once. This CDR3 is CASSLVFRPNTEAFF. The CDR3 DNA is TGCGCCAGCAGCTTGGTGTTTCGACCCAACACTGAAGCTTTCTTT. The gene calls are TRBV5-1 and TRBJ1-1; no definite D call. The germline V gene has CDR1 SGHRS and CDR2 YFSETQ. Trimming removed 0 bases from V and 2 bases from J, with 11 bases in between. This CDR3 is 15 amino acids long.

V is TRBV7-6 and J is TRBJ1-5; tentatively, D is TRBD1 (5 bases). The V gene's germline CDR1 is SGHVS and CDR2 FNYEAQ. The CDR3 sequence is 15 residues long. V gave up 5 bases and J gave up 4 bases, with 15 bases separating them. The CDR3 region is CASSPGTRPNQPQHF. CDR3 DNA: TGTGCCAGCAGCCCGGGGACGCGTCCTAATCAGCCCCAGCATTTT. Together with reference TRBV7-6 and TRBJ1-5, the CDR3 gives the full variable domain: GAGVSQSPRYKVTKRGQDVALRCDPISGHVSLYWYRQALGQGPEFLTYFNYEAQQDKSGLPNDRFSAERPEGSISTLTIQRTEQRDSAMYRCASSPGTRPNQPQHFGDGTRLSIL.